Each of the 26 T cell receptor beta chains below was sequenced from the same sample in a study of OX40 agonist ivuxolimab in advanced cancers. TCRdb's table, derived via immunoSEQ multiplex PCR, lists solely in-frame clones and lacks some. The sample comprises around 80,000 clones, more than 85% of which are singletons, and under 3% rests with the top ten. Material: CD4+ or CD8+ T cells sorted from blood, obtained in a trial of the OX40 agonist ivuxolimab. The receptors stem from an adult with an advanced solid tumor such as melanoma, head and neck, liver or kidney cancer.

The chain combines TRBV4-3 with TRBJ1-1, with D perhaps TRBD1 (5 bases). V lost 1 base, J lost 10 bases, and 16 bases lay in between. The CDR3 sequence is 14 residues long. Looked up from germline, CDR1 is LGHNA and CDR2 is YSLEER. The CDR3: CASSQVQKGFAAFF. CDR3 nucleotides: TGCGCCAGCAGCCAAGTTCAAAAGGGGTTTGCAGCTTTCTTT.

The chain recombines TRBV6-6 with TRBJ1-1; D remains unclear. The CDR3 runs to 13 residues. The germline gives CDR1 MNHNY, CDR2 SVGAGI (reference sequence). Trimming stripped 4 bases from V and 1 base from J, with 7 bases between. The CDR3 here is CASSSYQNTEAFF. CDR3 bases: TGTGCCAGCAGTTCCTATCAGAACACTGAAGCTTTCTTT.

For the CDR3, the DNA is TGTGCCAGCACCCGGGACTCGAATCAGCCCCAGCATTTT. Protein product: CASTRDSNQPQHF. The V call is TRBV28, the J call TRBJ1-5; D may be TRBD1 (5 bases). Germline lookup yields CDR1 MDHEN and CDR2 SYDVKM. V was clipped by 7 bases and J by 4 bases, with 11 bases between them. This CDR3 has 13 amino acids.

The J gene is TRBJ2-5, the V gene TRBV5-8; D call uncertain. Deletions cut 3 bases from V and 4 bases from J, with 19 bases between. The CDR3 length is 16 residues. Germline CDR1 and CDR2: SGHTS and YDEGEE. The CDR3 bases are TGTGCCAGCAGCTCCCCTACATGGGCAAAAGGAGAGACCCAGTACTTC. It translates to CASSSPTWAKGETQYF. The full variable domain, in which reference TRBV5-8 and TRBJ2-5 provide the parts outside the CDR3, is EAGVTQSPTHLIKTRGQQATLRCSPISGHTSVYWYQQALGLGLQFLLWYDEGEERNRGNFPPRFSGRQFPNYSSELNVNALELEDSALYLCASSSPTWAKGETQYFGPGTRLLVL.

The chain couples TRBV7-2 to TRBJ2-1; D might be TRBD1 or TRBD2, each matching 5 bases. CDR1 is SGHTA and CDR2 is FQGNSA in the germline V gene. The CDR3 covers 16 residues. The V gene lost 0 bases and the J gene lost 4 bases, with 13 bases spanning the gap. The CDR3, as DNA: TGTGCCAGCAGCTTAGCGAAAGGGACCCTGTACAATGAGCAGTTCTTC. It encodes CASSLAKGTLYNEQFF.

V and J are TRBV6-6 and TRBJ1-5; 10 nucleotides line up with TRBD1. CDR1 is MNHNY and CDR2 is SVGAGI in the germline V gene (reference sequence). Germline trimming cut 4 bases from V and 5 bases from J; bases unmatched to any gene: 2. The CDR3 has 14 amino acids. In nucleotides, the CDR3 is TGTGCCAGCAGTTGGGGGACAGGGGATCAGCCCCAGCATTTT. Amino acid sequence: CASSWGTGDQPQHF.

The genes are TRBV5-4 and TRBJ2-3; 8 bases match TRBD2. CDR1 and CDR2 (germline): SGHNT, YYREEE (reference sequence). The CDR3 consists of 15 residues. The J segment lost 5 bases and the V segment lost 4 bases, leaving 9 bases of the junction unmatched. This chain's CDR3 is CASSPSGGLQDTQYF. The CDR3 DNA follows: TGTGCCAGCAGCCCATCGGGGGGGCTTCAAGATACGCAGTATTTT.

Here the CDR3 DNA reads TGTGCCAGCAGCACGGGACAGGGGCATGGAAACACCATATATTTT. Its protein is CASSTGQGHGNTIYF. The chain is built from TRBV7-2 and TRBJ1-3, with 10 bases matching TRBD1. Germline lookup yields CDR1 SGHTA and CDR2 FQGNSA. This CDR3 region has 15 residues. The trim removed 5 bases at V and 3 bases at J, leaving 4 bases unmatched.

This chain links TRBV5-4 with TRBJ2-3; 7 nucleotides agree with TRBD1. Germline-derived CDR1 and CDR2 are SGHNT and YYREEE (reference sequence). The J segment lost 4 bases and the V segment lost 4 bases, leaving 6 bases of the junction unmatched. CDR3 length: 14 amino acids. CDR3 region: CASSPGQASDTQYF. The DNA for the CDR3 is TGTGCCAGCAGCCCTGGACAGGCGTCAGATACGCAGTATTTT.

The chain has TRBV18 and TRBJ1-4; tentatively, D is TRBD1 (5 bases). This CDR3 is 12 amino acids long. CDR1 and CDR2 from the germline V gene are KGHSH and LQKENI. V lost 3 bases to trimming and J lost 12 bases, with 11 bases between them. CDR3 nucleotides: TGTGCCAGCTCACCGCAGGGCGGGGAACTGTTTTTT. It translates to CASSPQGGELFF.

The rearrangement links TRBV28 to TRBJ2-7; no definite D call. CDR3 length: 13 residues. V lost 5 bases and J lost 0, with 8 bases in between. CDR1 is MDHEN and CDR2 is SYDVKM in the germline V gene. CDR3 in amino acids: CASSPPPSYEQYF. The DNA for the CDR3 is TGTGCCAGCAGTCCCCCCCCCTCCTACGAGCAGTACTTC.

This clone was detected only once. CDR3 region: CASSLVRGYEQYV. The CDR3 DNA sequence: TGTGCCAGCAGTTTAGTCAGGGGGTACGAGCAGTACGTC. The chain links TRBV27 to TRBJ2-7; 7 nucleotides align to TRBD1. V dropped 2 bases and J dropped 4; count of bases not matched to a gene: 2. This CDR3 spans 13 amino acids. Germline CDR1 and CDR2: MNHEY and SMNVEV (reference sequence).

The chain combines TRBV11-1 with TRBJ2-3; 8 nucleotides line up with TRBD1. CDR1 and CDR2 (germline): SGHAT, FQDESV (reference sequence). With V trimmed by 5 bases and J by 2 bases, 6 bases remained unmatched. This CDR3 has 15 amino acids. The CDR3 nucleotides read TGTGCCAGCAGCCTACGGGACAGGCTCACAGATACGCAGTATTTT. Encoded protein: CASSLRDRLTDTQYF. Filled out from reference TRBV11-1 and TRBJ2-3, the complete variable domain reads EAEVAQSPRYKITEKSQAVAFWCDPISGHATLYWYRQILGQGPELLVQFQDESVVDDSQLPKDRFSAERLKGVDSTLKIQPAELGDSAMYLCASSLRDRLTDTQYFGPGTRLTVL.

V usage is TRBV28 and J usage is TRBJ2-5; D remains unclear. The CDR3 runs 16 residues. Germline assignment: CDR1 MDHEN and CDR2 SYDVKM. V was trimmed by 1 base and J by 5 bases, leaving 17 bases between them. CDR3 nucleotides: TGTGCCAGCAGTTTATCTCATAGTGGGTCGGGCGAGACCCAGTACTTC. This translates into CASSLSHSGSGETQYF.

The chain is built from TRBV27 and TRBJ2-2; the match to TRBD1 covers 7 bases. V lost 2 bases to trimming and J lost 1 base; unmatched junction nucleotides: 1. CDR1 MNHEY and CDR2 SMNVEV come from the germline V gene (reference sequence). The CDR3 sequence is 15 residues long. The CDR3 DNA reads as TGTGCCAGCAGTTTAGGACAGGTGAACACCGGGGAGCTGTTTTTT. Amino acids: CASSLGQVNTGELFF.

This chain joins TRBV6-5 and TRBJ1-3, with 7 bases lining up with TRBD1. V shed 6 bases, J shed 4 bases, and the junction held 6 bases outside the gene matches. The CDR3 consists of 14 residues. Germline CDR1 reads MNHEY; CDR2 reads SVGAGI. CDR3 bases: TGTGCCAGCAGCCGACAGGGAGCGGGAAACACCATATATTTT. Translation gives CASSRQGAGNTIYF.

The rearrangement joins TRBV4-2 to TRBJ2-5, with 15 bases lining up with TRBD2. This CDR3 is built from 18 residues. Germline V gives CDR1 LGHNA, CDR2 YNFKEQ. V lost 5 bases, J lost 4 bases, and 11 bases stayed unmatched. The DNA of the CDR3 is TGTGCCAGCAGCATGGGGACTAGCGGGGGGCCGAGGGTAGAGACCCAGTACTTC. It specifies CASSMGTSGGPRVETQYF.

As for this clone: Compared with germline, one end of the junction differs, possibly owing to a read error. The rearrangement joins TRBV29-1 to TRBJ2-5; D perhaps matches TRBD1 (6 bases). Germline CDR1 is SQVTM and CDR2 is ANQGSEA. CDR3 length: 13 amino acids. CDR3 DNA: TGCAGCGCCTCCACACAGGGCTCCGGGACGAAGGACTTC. Its protein is CSASTQGSGTKDF.

The chain employs TRBV9 and TRBJ2-5; D perhaps matches TRBD1 (6 bases). V shed 3 bases and J shed 5 bases, with 20 bases lying between them. Germline V gene data show CDR1 as SGDLS and CDR2 as YYNGEE. The CDR3 runs to 16 residues. CDR3 bases: TGTGCCAGCAGCGCCGAGGGGGACCCGAGAGGGGAGACCCAGTACTTC. This gives the protein CASSAEGDPRGETQYF.

This rearrangement joins TRBV27 to TRBJ1-1, with no clear D. With 8 bases removed from V and 6 bases from J, the gap between germline ends came to 10 bases. CDR1 and CDR2 from the germline V gene are MNHEY and SMNVEV (reference sequence). This CDR3 contains 11 residues. The CDR3 sequence: CASWYGAEAFF. The CDR3 region has the DNA TGTGCCAGCTGGTACGGGGCTGAAGCTTTCTTT.

The chain uses TRBV5-1 and TRBJ2-7; the D gene is possibly TRBD1 (7 bases). The CDR3 covers 13 residues. The V and J ends lost 4 bases and 4 bases respectively, with 12 bases between them. CDR1 is SGHRS and CDR2 is YFSETQ in the germline V gene. The CDR3 nucleotides are TGCGCCAGCAGCAAGGCAGGGGGGTACGAGCAGTACTTC. Amino acids: CASSKAGGYEQYF.

The V and J genes are TRBV7-3 and TRBJ1-3; weak D call: TRBD1 (5 bases). CDR1 and CDR2 (germline): SGHTA, FQGTGA. The CDR3 loop spans 17 amino acids. V lost 3 bases and J lost 2, with 17 bases in between. The CDR3 DNA follows: TGTGCCAGCAGCTTCCCGGGCGGGGGATTAACTGGAAACACCATATATTTT. This translates into CASSFPGGGLTGNTIYF.

The J gene is TRBJ2-2, the V gene TRBV5-4; D is undetermined. Looked up from germline, CDR1 is SGHNT and CDR2 is YYREEE (reference sequence). The CDR3 is made up of 15 amino acids. With 0 bases removed from V and 2 bases from J, the gap between germline ends came to 8 bases. The CDR3 region is CASSLAVGNTGELFF. The CDR3 DNA sequence: TGTGCCAGCAGCTTGGCCGTGGGTAACACCGGGGAGCTGTTTTTT.

V is TRBV28 and J is TRBJ1-4; 7 bases align to TRBD1. V was pared by 6 bases and J by 7 bases, with 8 bases of the junction left unmatched. Germline V gene lookup returns CDR1 MDHEN and CDR2 SYDVKM. The CDR3 contains 14 residues. CDR3: CASSPDREGEKLFF. The CDR3 DNA follows: TGTGCCAGCAGCCCAGACAGGGAAGGTGAAAAACTGTTTTTT.

The chain couples TRBV5-6 to TRBJ1-5, with 9 bases matching TRBD1. The trim removed 2 bases at V and 9 bases at J, leaving 6 bases unmatched. The CDR3 spans 14 residues. CDR1 SGHDT and CDR2 YYEEEE come from the germline V gene. The chain's CDR3 is CASSLYRGRRPQHF. The CDR3 DNA reads TGTGCCAGCAGCTTATACAGGGGGCGGAGGCCCCAGCATTTT.

The chain carries TRBV30 and TRBJ1-4; unclear D gene. The germline CDR1 and CDR2 sequences are GTSNPN and SVGIG (reference sequence). CDR3 length: 14 residues. V was clipped by 2 bases and J by 0 bases, with 7 bases between them. CDR3 amino acids: CAWSRRATNEKLFF. The DNA for the CDR3 is TGTGCCTGGAGTAGGAGAGCAACTAATGAAAAACTGTTTTTT.